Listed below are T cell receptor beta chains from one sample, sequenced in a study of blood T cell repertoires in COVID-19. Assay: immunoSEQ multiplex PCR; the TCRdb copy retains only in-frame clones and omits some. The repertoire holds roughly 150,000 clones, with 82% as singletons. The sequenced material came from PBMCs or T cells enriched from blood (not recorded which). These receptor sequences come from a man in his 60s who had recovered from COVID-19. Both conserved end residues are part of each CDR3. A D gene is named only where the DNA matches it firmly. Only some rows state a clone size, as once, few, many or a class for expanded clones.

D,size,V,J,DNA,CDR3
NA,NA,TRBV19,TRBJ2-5,TGTGCCAGTAGTAACCCTCCCGGGACCCAGTACTTC,CASSNPPGTQYF
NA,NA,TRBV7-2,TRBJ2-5,TGTGCCAGCAGCTTAGGTGCTAGTCCAGATGAGACCCAGTACTTC,CASSLGASPDETQYF
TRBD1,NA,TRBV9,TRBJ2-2,TGTGCCAGCAGCCCCTGGGACAGGGTTGGCACCGGGGAGCTGTTTTTT,CASSPWDRVGTGELFF
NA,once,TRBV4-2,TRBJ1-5,TGTGCCAGCAGCCAAGTACTAGCCAATCAGCCCCAGCATTTT,CASSQVLANQPQHF
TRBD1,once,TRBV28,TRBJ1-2,TGTGCCAGCAGTTCGCCCTCAGGGGGTTCGGCCCACTATGGCTACACCTTC,CASSSPSGGSAHYGYTF
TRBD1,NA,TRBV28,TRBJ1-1,TGTGCCAGCAGTTTTGAAGGGGGCGCTGCAGTTGAAGCTTTCTTT,CASSFEGGAAVEAFF
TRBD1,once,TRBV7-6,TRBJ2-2,TGTGCCAGCAGCTTAAGGCGGACAGGCCCCCCACCCGGGGAGCTGTTTTTT,CASSLRRTGPPPGELFF
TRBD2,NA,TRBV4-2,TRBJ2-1,TGTGCCAGCAGTCTCAGGAGGGCTAGCGGGAGTATTGAGCAGTTCTTC,CASSLRRASGSIEQFF
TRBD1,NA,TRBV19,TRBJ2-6,TGTGCCAGTAGTAAGGACAGGCTGCGCTCTGGGGCCAACGTCCTGACTTTC,CASSKDRLRSGANVLTF
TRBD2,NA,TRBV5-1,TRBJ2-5,TGCGCCAGCAGCTTGAGAGAGGGACTAGCGGGGGGCACCCAGTACTTC,CASSLREGLAGGTQYF
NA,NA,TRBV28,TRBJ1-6,TGTGCCAGCATGGCAGGGATTATTTCACCCCTCCACTTT,CASMAGIISPLHF
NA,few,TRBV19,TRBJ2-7,TGTGCCAGTAGTGTTACAGGGCACGAGCAGTACTTC,CASSVTGHEQYF
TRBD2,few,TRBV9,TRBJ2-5,TGTGCCAGCACCGGGAGGGGGATTGCGAACCAAGAGACCCAGTACTTC,CASTGRGIANQETQYF
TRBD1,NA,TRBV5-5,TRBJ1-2,TGTGCCAGCAGCTTGGGACAAGGGGGCCTATCCTTC,CASSLGQGGLSF
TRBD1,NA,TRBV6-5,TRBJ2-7,TGTGCCAGCAGTATCTCGACAGGGGTTCCCGACGAGCAGTACTTC,CASSISTGVPDEQYF
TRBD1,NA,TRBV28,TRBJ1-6,TGTGCCAGCAGTTTCCCACAGGGGATGGTAAATAATTCACCCCTCCACTTT,CASSFPQGMVNNSPLHF
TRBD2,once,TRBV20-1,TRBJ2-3,TGCAGTGCTAGTTCCCTCGGGTTGGGAGGGGATACGCAGTATTTT,CSASSLGLGGDTQYF
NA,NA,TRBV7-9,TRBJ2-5,TGTGCCAGCAGCTATACGACTGAGACCCAGTACTTC,CASSYTTETQYF
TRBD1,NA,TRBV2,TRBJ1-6,TGTGCCAGCAGTGAAGAGGGGGCAGTGGGTTCACCCCTCCACTTT,CASSEEGAVGSPLHF
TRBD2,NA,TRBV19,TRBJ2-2,TGTGCCAGTAGTATACTAGCGGTCGCTACGAACACCGGGGAGCTGTTTTTT,CASSILAVATNTGELFF
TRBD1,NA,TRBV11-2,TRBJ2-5,TGTGCCAGCAGCTTATCCTGGGGGACAGGGGTGGAGGAAGAGACCCAGTACTTC,CASSLSWGTGVEEETQYF
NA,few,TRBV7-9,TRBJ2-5,TGTGCCCAGACGTTAGAAGGGGCTATGGAGACCCAGTACTTC,CAQTLEGAMETQYF
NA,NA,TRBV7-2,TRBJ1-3,TGTGCCAGCAGATCGGGGTACTCTGGAAACACCATATATTTT,CASRSGYSGNTIYF
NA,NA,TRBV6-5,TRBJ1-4,TGTGCCAGCAGTTACCAGACAGTACCAACTAATGAAAAACTGTTTTTT,CASSYQTVPTNEKLFF
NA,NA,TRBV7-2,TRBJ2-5,TGTGCCAGCAGCCTAGGCTCGGTGGGAGGAGAGACCCAGTACTTC,CASSLGSVGGETQYF
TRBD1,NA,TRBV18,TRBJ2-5,TGTGCCAGCTCACCTAAACAGGGGGCAGGTGAGACCCAGTACTTC,CASSPKQGAGETQYF
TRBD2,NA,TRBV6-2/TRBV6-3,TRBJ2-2,TGTGCCAGCAGTCTTGGACTAGCGGGAGAGACCGGGGAGCTGTTTTTT,CASSLGLAGETGELFF
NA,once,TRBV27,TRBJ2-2,TGTGCCAGCAGTTTACAGGGGATGGACACCGGGGAGCTGTTTTTT,CASSLQGMDTGELFF
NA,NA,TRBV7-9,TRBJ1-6,TGTGCCAGCAGCCACGACGGAGGTTCCAGATTTAATTCACCCCTCCACTTT,CASSHDGGSRFNSPLHF
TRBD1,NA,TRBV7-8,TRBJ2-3,TGTGCCAGCAGCTTGGTTGGGACAGGGGGCGCAGATACGCAGTATTTT,CASSLVGTGGADTQYF
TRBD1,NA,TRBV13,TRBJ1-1,TGTGCCAGCAGCTTATTACAGGGGGCGACTGAAGCTTTCTTT,CASSLLQGATEAFF
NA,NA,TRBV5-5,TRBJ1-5,TGTGCCAGCAGCTCTGGGGTGAGGGGGATGGAGCCCCAGCATTTT,CASSSGVRGMEPQHF
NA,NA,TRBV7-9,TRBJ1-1,TGTGCCAGCAGCTTAGATGGGGCCGAGAACACTGAAGCTTTCTTT,CASSLDGAENTEAFF
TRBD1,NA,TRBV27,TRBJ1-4,TGTGCCAGCAGGCCTTCACAGGGGGTTGAGGAAAAACTGTTTTTT,CASRPSQGVEEKLFF
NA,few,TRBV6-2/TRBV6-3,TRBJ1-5,TGTGCCAGCAGTTACGGACAATCTGGAGGCAATCAGCCCCAGCATTTT,CASSYGQSGGNQPQHF
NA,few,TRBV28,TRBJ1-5,TGTGCCAGCAGTTTCGGGCGGGGAAAGCCCCAGCATTTT,CASSFGRGKPQHF
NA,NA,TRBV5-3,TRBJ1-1,TGTGCCAGAAGCGGAAGCGGGCAGGGTTGGACTGAAGCTTTCTTT,CARSGSGQGWTEAFF
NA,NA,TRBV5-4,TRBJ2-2,TGTGCCAGCAGCTTAGGGGCAGGGACGAACACCGGGGAGCTGTTTTTT,CASSLGAGTNTGELFF
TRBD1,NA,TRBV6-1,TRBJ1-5,TGTGCCAGCAGTGAAGCGACGACAGGGGGTGTTCAGCCCCAGCATTTT,CASSEATTGGVQPQHF
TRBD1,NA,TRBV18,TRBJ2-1,TGTGCCAGCTCACCTACAGGGGGCTCCTACAATGAGCAGTTCTTC,CASSPTGGSYNEQFF
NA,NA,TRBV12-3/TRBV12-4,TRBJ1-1,TGTGCCAGCAGCTCGGACTGGAACACTGAAGCTTTCTTT,CASSSDWNTEAFF
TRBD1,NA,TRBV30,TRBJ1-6,TGTGCCTGGAGTGTACAGGGGGCGATTAATTCACCCCTCCACTTT,CAWSVQGAINSPLHF
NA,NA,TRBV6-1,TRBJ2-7,TGTGCCAGCAGTGTTAAATCAGGGTGGCTAATCGACGAGCAGTACTTC,CASSVKSGWLIDEQYF
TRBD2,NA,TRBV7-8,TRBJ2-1,TGTGCCAGCAGCTCCTACACTAGCGGGAGCCCCCCGCGGGATGAGCAGTTCTTC,CASSSYTSGSPPRDEQFF
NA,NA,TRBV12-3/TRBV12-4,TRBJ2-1,TGTGCCAGCAGAGGGGTTCGGGTCTATGAGCAGTTCTTC,CASRGVRVYEQFF
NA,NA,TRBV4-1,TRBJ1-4,TGCGCCAGCAGCCAAACCGGGACATCAAATGAAAAACTGTTTTTT,CASSQTGTSNEKLFF
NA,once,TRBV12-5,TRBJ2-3,TGTGCTAGTGGTTTTGGGCAGGGACTCACAGATACGCAGTATTTT,CASGFGQGLTDTQYF